This T cell receptor (beta chain) is from a study of cytomegalovirus exposure and HLA in healthy donors. This CDR3 is built from 13 residues. CDR1 LNHDA and CDR2 SQIVND come from the germline V gene (reference sequence). The PCR ran on 60 Vbeta and 13 Jbeta primers. Clones were read by immunoSEQ multiplex PCR, and TCRdb kept only the in-frame ones, dropping some. The sample lists approximately 170,000 clones, approximately 71% seen once, with less than 1.6% in the top ten. Notes on the study in general: Later work found that TCR association rates differed between HLA loci; DRB1 had the most and HLA-C the fewest.

For this clone: Its antigen is undetermined. The junction does not match germline at one end; this may be a read error.

The gene calls are TRBV19 and TRBJ1-1; a weak D match, TRBD1 (6 bases). The origin of this receptor is a girl aged 5-17 years in good health and CMV-seronegative. Source material: PBMCs. The CDR3, as DNA: TGCGCTGGACAGACTCACGGGGACACTGAAGCTTTCTTT. Its translation is CAGQTHGDTEAFF.